This T cell receptor (beta chain) is drawn from a study of long-term antiretroviral therapy in people with HIV. About this clone itself: What it binds is not known.

Per donor, at least one pre-ART and at least two post-ART PBMC samples were obtained. They ran version v3.0 of the immunoSEQ assay at survey level. Produced via immunoSEQ multiplex PCR; TCRdb's table is partial and in-frame only. The sample includes tens of thousands of clones, around 85% of them seen just once. Study-wide results and limits: In HIV, the repertoires covered a tighter span of CDR3 lengths than in controls. Once patients were on ART, diversity went higher but still fell short of transplant donor controls. All time points showed a repertoire dominated by clones expanded before ART.

Source: unsorted PBMCs, taken approximately 4.8 years after starting antiretroviral therapy. This clonotype was sampled from a man in his forties with HIV.

The CDR3 reads CASKVARSNQPQHF. CDR3 bases: TGTGCCAGCAAGGTCGCGAGGAGCAATCAGCCCCAGCATTTT. The gene calls are TRBV27 and TRBJ1-5, with D uncertain. The germline V gene encodes CDR1 MNHEY and CDR2 SMNVEV (reference sequence). The CDR3 length is 14 residues. With 7 bases removed from V and 1 base from J, the gap between germline ends came to 11 bases.